A selection of T cell receptor beta chains follows, all from one sample in a study of beta chain features in type 1 diabetes. The protocol was immunoSEQ multiplex PCR, while the TCRdb copy is restricted to in-frame clones and leaves out a portion. Counted here are roughly 240,000 clones, about 70% occurring once; the ten biggest clones make up about 0.051%. Sequencing was performed on naive CD4+ T cells from blood. The receptors originated from a man aged 25-45 years in good health. Each CDR3 is given with its conserved first and last residue. A D gene is named only where the DNA matches it firmly. Size tells how often a clone was seen (once, few, many) or the class of an expanded clone, and some rows leave it out.

d_call	v_call	clone_size	j_call	cdr3_aa	cdr3_nt
TRBD1	TRBV10-3	-	TRBJ2-7	CAISTGTGYEQYF	TGTGCCATCAGTACCGGGACAGGGTACGAGCAGTACTTC
-	TRBV28	-	TRBJ2-5	CASNQVKETQYF	TGTGCCAGCAATCAGGTGAAGGAGACCCAGTACTTC
-	TRBV7-2	once	TRBJ1-1	CASRQLNTEAFF	TGTGCCAGCAGACAGCTGAACACTGAAGCTTTCTTT
-	TRBV4-2	-	TRBJ1-2	CASSQDNGPYGYTF	TGTGCCAGCAGCCAAGATAACGGACCCTATGGCTACACCTTC
-	TRBV7-8	-	TRBJ2-2	CASRTGASFTGELFF	TGTGCCAGCAGGACCGGAGCTTCGTTCACCGGGGAGCTGTTTTTT
TRBD2	TRBV28	-	TRBJ2-1	CASSSWTSGNLGFF	TGTGCCAGCAGCTCCTGGACTAGCGGGAATCTGGGGTTCTTC
-	TRBV30	-	TRBJ2-3	CAWSPGDTQYF	TGTGCCTGGAGCCCCGGAGATACGCAGTATTTT
-	TRBV28	-	TRBJ1-1	CASRDPAGTEAFF	TGTGCCAGCAGGGACCCTGCAGGCACTGAAGCTTTCTTT
TRBD1	TRBV30	few	TRBJ1-4	CAWGTAATNEKLFF	TGTGCCTGGGGGACAGCTGCAACTAATGAAAAACTGTTTTTT
-	TRBV6-5	once	TRBJ2-4	CASSYSNIKTGSIQYF	TGTGCCAGCAGTTACTCGAATATTAAAACAGGGAGCATTCAGTACTTC
-	TRBV4-3	-	TRBJ2-2	CASSQDDIYTGELFF	TGCGCCAGCAGCCAAGACGACATATACACCGGGGAGCTGTTTTTT
-	TRBV28	-	TRBJ2-5	CASSLGSGKETQYF	TGTGCCAGCAGTTTAGGTTCGGGGAAGGAGACCCAGTACTTC
-	TRBV6-6	-	TRBJ2-5	CASSTGTAGETQYF	TGTGCCAGCAGTACCGGGACAGCGGGAGAGACCCAGTACTTC
-	TRBV13	-	TRBJ2-7	CASTQDRGYEQYF	TGTGCCAGCACCCAGGACAGAGGCTACGAGCAGTACTTC
-	TRBV7-9	-	TRBJ2-5	CASRGAKETQYF	TGTGCCAGCAGGGGAGCCAAAGAGACCCAGTACTTC
-	TRBV6-1	once	TRBJ2-6	CASSDAHSGANVLTF	TGTGCCAGCAGTGACGCCCACTCTGGGGCCAACGTCCTGACTTTC
-	TRBV20-1	-	TRBJ1-2	CSGQAGYTF	TGCAGTGGGCAGGCCGGCTACACCTTC
-	TRBV30	-	TRBJ1-5	CAWSDSDYPQHF	TGTGCCTGGAGCGACAGTGACTACCCCCAGCATTTT
TRBD1	TRBV25-1	-	TRBJ2-4	CASSGTGLGKNIQYF	TGTGCCAGCAGTGGGACAGGTCTAGGCAAAAACATTCAGTACTTC
TRBD1	TRBV6-5	-	TRBJ2-7	CASSYSYDRGEQYF	TGTGCCAGCAGTTACTCGTATGACAGGGGCGAGCAGTACTTC
TRBD1	TRBV7-2	-	TRBJ1-2	CASSSRDRGAGTF	TGTGCCAGCAGCAGCCGGGACAGGGGGGCTGGCACCTTC
-	TRBV18	-	TRBJ2-3	CASSPRYTEVTDTQYF	TGTGCCAGCTCACCAAGGTACACCGAAGTCACAGATACGCAGTATTTT
-	TRBV29-1	-	TRBJ1-1	CSALVAGEAFF	TGCAGCGCCCTCGTAGCAGGAGAAGCTTTCTTT
-	TRBV30	-	TRBJ1-2	CAWGRDRFDYGYTF	TGTGCCTGGGGACGTGACAGGTTCGACTATGGCTACACCTTC
-	TRBV7-9	-	TRBJ2-3	CASSLVKGYGTDTQYF	TGTGCCAGCAGCTTAGTCAAGGGGTATGGGACAGATACGCAGTATTTT
TRBD2	TRBV29-1	-	TRBJ2-3	CSDRTSGISDTQYF	TGCAGCGACCGGACTAGCGGGATTTCCGATACGCAGTATTTT
TRBD2	TRBV15	-	TRBJ2-1	CATSRAGASGMFYNEQFF	TGTGCCACCAGCAGAGCGGGGGCTAGCGGGATGTTCTACAATGAGCAGTTCTTC